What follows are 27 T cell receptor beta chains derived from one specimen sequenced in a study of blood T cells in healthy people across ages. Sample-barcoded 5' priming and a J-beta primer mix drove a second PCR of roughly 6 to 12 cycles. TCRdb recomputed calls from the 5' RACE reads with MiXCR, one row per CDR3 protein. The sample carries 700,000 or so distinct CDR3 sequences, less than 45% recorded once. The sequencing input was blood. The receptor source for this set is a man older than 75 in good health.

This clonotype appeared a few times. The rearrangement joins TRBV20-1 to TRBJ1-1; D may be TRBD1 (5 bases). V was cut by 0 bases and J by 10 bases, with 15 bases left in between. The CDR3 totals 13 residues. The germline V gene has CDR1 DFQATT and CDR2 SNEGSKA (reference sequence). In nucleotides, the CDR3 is TGCAGTGCTAGAGAAGGGGCAAAGAAAGCAGCTTTCTTT. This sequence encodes CSAREGAKKAAFF.

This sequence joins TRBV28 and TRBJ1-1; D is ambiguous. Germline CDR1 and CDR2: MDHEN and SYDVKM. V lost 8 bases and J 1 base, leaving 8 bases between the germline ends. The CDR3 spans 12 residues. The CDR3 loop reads CASANRNTEAFF. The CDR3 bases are TGTGCCAGCGCCAACCGGAACACTGAAGCTTTCTTT.

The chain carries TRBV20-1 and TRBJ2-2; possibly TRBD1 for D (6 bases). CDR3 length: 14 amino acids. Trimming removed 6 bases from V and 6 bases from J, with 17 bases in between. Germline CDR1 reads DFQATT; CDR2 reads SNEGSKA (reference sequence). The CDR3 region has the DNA TGCAGTGCCACCGGGACATATTTATCCGGGGAGCTGTTTTTT. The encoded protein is CSATGTYLSGELFF.

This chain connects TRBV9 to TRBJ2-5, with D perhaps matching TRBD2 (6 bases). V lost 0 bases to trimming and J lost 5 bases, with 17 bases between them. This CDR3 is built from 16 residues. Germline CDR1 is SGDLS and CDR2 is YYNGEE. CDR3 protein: CASSVAPSDSRETQYF. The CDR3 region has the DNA TGTGCCAGCAGCGTAGCCCCTAGCGACTCCCGCGAGACCCAGTACTTC.

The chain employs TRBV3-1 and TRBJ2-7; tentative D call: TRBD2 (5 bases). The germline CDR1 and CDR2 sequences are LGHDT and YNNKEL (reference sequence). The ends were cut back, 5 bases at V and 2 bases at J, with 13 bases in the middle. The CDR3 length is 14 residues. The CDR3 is CASSWTRRTYEQYF. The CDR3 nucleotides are TGTGCCAGCAGCTGGACTCGGAGGACCTACGAGCAGTACTTC.

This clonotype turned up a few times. The CDR3 bases are TGCGCCAGCAGCTTGTTGGAGAGCTCCTACAATGAGCAGTTCTTC. This codes for CASSLLESSYNEQFF. The chain joins TRBV5-1 to TRBJ2-1; D remains unclear. This CDR3 is 15 amino acids long. Germline V gives CDR1 SGHRS, CDR2 YFSETQ. V was clipped by 1 base and J by 0 bases, with 8 bases between them.

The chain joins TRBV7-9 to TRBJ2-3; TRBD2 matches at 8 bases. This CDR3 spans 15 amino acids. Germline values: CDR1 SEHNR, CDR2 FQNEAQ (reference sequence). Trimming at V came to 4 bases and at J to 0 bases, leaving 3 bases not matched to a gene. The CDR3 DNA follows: TGTGCCAGCAGCTGGCGGGGGGCCAGCACAGATACGCAGTATTTT. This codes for CASSWRGASTDTQYF.

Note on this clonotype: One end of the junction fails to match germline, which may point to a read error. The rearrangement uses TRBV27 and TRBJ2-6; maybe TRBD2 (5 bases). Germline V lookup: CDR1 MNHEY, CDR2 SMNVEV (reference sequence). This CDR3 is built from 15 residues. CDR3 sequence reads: CTSSSPGTGANVLTF. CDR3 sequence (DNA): TGTACCAGCAGTTCCCCGGGGACTGGGGCCAACGTCCTGACTTTC.

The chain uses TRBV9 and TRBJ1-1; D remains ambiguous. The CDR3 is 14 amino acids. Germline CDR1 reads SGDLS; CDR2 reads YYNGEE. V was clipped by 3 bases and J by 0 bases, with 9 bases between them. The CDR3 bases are TGTGCCAGCAGCGGTCGGACGGTGAACACTGAAGCTTTCTTT. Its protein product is CASSGRTVNTEAFF.

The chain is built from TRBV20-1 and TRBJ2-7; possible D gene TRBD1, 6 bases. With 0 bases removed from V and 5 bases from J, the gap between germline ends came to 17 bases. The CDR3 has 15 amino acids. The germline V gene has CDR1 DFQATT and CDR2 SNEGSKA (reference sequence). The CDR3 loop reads CSARDETGPGNEQYF. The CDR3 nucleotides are TGCAGTGCTAGAGATGAAACAGGGCCGGGAAACGAGCAGTACTTC.

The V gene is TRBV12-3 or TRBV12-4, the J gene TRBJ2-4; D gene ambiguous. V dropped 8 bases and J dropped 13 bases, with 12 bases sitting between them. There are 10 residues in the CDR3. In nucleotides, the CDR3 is TGTGCCAGCGGGTTTGGCCCGCAGTACTTC. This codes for CASGFGPQYF.

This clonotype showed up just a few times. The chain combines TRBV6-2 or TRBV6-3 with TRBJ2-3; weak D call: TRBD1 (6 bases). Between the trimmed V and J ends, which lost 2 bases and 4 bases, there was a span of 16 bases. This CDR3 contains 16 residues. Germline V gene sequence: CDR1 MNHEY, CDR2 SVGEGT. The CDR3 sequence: CASSYPPGAGPDTQYF. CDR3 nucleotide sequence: TGTGCCAGCAGTTACCCCCCAGGGGCGGGTCCAGATACGCAGTATTTT.

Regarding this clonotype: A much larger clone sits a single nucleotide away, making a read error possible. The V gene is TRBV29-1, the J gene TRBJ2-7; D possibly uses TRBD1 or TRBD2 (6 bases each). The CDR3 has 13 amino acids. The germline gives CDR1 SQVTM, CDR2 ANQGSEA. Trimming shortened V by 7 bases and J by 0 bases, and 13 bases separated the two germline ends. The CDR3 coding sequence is TGCAGCGGGGGACGGGGGCTCTCCTACGAGCAGTACTTC. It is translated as CSGGRGLSYEQYF.

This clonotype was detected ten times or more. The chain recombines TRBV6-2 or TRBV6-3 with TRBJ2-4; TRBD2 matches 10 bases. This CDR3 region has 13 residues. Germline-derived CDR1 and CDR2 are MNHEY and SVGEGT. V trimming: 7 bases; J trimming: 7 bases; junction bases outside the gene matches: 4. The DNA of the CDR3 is TGTGCCAGCAAAGCTAGCGGGGGCAACATTCAGTACTTC. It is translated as CASKASGGNIQYF.

CDR3 in DNA: TGTGCCAGCAGAAAGACAGGGGGCGGAGGCGAGCAGTACTTC. Amino acids: CASRKTGGGGEQYF. The chain joins TRBV6-5 to TRBJ2-7; 10 bases agree with TRBD1. The CDR3 runs 14 residues. Germline V gene sequence: CDR1 MNHEY, CDR2 SVGAGI. V shed 6 bases, J shed 6 bases, and the junction held 8 bases outside the gene matches.

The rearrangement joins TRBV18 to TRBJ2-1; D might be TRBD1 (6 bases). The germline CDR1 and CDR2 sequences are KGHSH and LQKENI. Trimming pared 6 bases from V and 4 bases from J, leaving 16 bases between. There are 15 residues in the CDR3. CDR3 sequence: CASSPGQKTYNEQFF. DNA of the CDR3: TGTGCCAGCTCCCCTGGACAGAAGACATACAATGAGCAGTTCTTC.

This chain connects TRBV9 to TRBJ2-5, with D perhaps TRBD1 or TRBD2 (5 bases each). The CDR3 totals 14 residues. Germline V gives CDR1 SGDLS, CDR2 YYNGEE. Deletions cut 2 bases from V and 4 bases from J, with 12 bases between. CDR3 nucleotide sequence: TGTGCCAGCAGCGTGACCGGGACCTCAGAGACCCAGTACTTC. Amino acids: CASSVTGTSETQYF.

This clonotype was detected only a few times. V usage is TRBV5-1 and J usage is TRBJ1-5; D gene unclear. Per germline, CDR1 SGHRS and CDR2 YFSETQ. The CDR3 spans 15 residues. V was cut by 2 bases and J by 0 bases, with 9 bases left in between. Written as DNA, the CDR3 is TGCGCCAGCAGCTTAGGGATTAATAGCAATCAGCCCCAGCATTTT. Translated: CASSLGINSNQPQHF.

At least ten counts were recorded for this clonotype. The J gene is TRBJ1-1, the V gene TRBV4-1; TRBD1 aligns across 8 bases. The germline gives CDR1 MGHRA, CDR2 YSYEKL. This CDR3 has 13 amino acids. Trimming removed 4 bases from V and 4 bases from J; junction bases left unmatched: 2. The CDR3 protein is CASSRQGATEAFF. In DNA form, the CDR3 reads TGCGCCAGCAGCCGGCAGGGGGCCACTGAAGCTTTCTTT.

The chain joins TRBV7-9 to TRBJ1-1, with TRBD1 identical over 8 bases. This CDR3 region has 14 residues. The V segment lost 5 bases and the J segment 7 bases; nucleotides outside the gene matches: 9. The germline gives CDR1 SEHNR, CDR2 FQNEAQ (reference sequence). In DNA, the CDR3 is TGTGCCAGCAGCCAAGGACAGGGTTTTTTTGAAGCTTTCTTT. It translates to CASSQGQGFFEAFF.

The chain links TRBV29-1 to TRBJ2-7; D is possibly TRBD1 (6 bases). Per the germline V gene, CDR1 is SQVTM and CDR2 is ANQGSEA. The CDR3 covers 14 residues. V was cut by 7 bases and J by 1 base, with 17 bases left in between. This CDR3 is CSAGVAGVSYEQYF. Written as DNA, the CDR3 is TGCAGCGCTGGAGTGGCAGGGGTATCCTACGAGCAGTACTTC.

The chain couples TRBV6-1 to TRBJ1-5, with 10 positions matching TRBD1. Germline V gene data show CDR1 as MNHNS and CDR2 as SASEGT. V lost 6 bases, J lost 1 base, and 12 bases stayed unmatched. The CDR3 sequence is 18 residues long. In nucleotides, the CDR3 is TGTGCCAGCAGGACCCGGGACAGGGGCGGAAGAAGCAATCAGCCCCAGCATTTT. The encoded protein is CASRTRDRGGRSNQPQHF.

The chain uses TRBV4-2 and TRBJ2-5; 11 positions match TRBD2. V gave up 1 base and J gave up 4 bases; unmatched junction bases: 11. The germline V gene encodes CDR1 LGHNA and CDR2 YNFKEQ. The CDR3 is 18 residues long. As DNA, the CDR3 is TGTGCCAGCAGCCAAGGGGGACTAGCGGTAATGACTGGAGAGACCCAGTACTTC. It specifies CASSQGGLAVMTGETQYF.

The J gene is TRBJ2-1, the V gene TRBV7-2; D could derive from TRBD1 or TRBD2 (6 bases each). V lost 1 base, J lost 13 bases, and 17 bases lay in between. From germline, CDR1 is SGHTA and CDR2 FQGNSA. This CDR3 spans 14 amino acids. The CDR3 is CASSLGGAQETQFF. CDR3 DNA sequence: TGTGCCAGCAGCTTAGGGGGGGCACAAGAGACCCAGTTCTTC.

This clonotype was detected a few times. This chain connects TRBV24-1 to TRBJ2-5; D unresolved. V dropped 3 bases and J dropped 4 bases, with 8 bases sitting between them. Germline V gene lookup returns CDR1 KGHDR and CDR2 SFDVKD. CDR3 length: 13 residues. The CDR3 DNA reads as TGTGCCACCAGTGATGGCCCCAGAGAGACCCAGTACTTC. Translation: CATSDGPRETQYF.

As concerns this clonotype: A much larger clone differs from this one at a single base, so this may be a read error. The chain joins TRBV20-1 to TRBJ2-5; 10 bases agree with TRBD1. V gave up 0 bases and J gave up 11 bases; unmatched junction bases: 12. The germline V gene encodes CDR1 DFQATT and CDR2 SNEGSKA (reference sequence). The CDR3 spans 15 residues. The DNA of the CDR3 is TGCAGTGCTAGAGATTTGGGGACAGGGGAATTAGGGCAGTACTTC. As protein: CSARDLGTGELGQYF.

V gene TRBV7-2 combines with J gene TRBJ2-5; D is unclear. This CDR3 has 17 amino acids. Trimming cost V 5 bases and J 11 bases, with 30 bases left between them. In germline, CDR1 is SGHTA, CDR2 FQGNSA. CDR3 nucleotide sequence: TGTGCCAGCAGCCCGAGTCCTTCGAACTGGGCTGGTACTGAGCAGTACTTC. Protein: CASSPSPSNWAGTEQYF.